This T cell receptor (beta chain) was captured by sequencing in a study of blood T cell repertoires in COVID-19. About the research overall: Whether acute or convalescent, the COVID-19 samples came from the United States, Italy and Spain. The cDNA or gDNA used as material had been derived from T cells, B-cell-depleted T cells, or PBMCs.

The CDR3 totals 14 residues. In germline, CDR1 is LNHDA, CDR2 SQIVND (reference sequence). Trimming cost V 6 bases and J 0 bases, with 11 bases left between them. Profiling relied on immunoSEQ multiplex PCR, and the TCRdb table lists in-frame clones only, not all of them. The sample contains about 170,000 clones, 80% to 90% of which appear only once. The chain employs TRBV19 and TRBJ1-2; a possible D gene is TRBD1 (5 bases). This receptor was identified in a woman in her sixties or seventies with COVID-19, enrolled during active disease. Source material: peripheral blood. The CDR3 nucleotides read TGTGCCAGTAGGGACGGGGGTTCTAACTATGGCTACACCTTC. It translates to CASRDGGSNYGYTF.